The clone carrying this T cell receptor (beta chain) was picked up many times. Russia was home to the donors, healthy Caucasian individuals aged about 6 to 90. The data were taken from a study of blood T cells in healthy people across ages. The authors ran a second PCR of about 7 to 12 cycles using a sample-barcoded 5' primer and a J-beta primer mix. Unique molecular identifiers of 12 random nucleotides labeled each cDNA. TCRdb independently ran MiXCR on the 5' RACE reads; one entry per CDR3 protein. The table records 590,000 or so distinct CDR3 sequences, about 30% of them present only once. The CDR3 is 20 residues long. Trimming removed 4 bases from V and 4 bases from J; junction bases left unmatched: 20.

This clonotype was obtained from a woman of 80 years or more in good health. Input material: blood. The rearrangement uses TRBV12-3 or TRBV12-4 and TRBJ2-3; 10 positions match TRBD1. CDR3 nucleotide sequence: TGTGCCAGCAGTTCCCGGGACAGGGGACTCACTACAGCAAGGTCAGATACGCAGTATTTT. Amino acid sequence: CASSSRDRGLTTARSDTQYF.